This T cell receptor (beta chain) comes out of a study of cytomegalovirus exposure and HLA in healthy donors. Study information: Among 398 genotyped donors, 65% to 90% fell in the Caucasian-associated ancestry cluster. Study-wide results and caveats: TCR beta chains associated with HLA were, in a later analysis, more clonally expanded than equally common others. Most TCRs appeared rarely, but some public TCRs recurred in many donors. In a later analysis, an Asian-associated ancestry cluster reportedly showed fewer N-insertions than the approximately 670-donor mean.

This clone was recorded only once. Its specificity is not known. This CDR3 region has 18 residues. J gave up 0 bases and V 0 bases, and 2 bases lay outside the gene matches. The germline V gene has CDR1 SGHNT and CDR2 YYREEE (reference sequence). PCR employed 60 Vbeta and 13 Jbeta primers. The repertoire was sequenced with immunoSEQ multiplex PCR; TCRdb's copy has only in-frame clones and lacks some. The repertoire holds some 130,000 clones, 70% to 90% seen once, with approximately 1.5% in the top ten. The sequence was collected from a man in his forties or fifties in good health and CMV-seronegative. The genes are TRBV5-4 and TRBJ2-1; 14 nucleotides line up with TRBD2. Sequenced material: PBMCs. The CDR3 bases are TGTGCCAGCAGCTTGGGAGGGACTAGCGGGAGCTCCTACAATGAGCAGTTCTTC. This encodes CASSLGGTSGSSYNEQFF.